The clone carrying this TCR beta chain has just a few counts. The antigen is not known. Using its own MiXCR run on the 5' RACE reads, TCRdb lists one record per CDR3 protein. The sample lists hundreds of thousands of distinct CDR3 sequences; 7% to 7.5% were seen once. The J segment lost 4 bases and the V segment lost 5 bases, leaving 7 bases of the junction unmatched. There are 16 residues in the CDR3. This sample was included in a study of identical twins. Points from the study as a whole: The models gave estimates that fell short of the out-of-frame TCR alpha sharing seen in monozygotic twins.

These sequences were also reported in another study, on yellow fever vaccine responses in identical twins.

The sequence came from a woman aged 18-29 years in good health. This sequence joins TRBV12-3 or TRBV12-4 and TRBJ1-4, with 10 nucleotides matching TRBD1. Sequencing was carried out using PBMCs. Here the CDR3 reads CASSPPGTGDNEKLFF. The CDR3 nucleotides read TGTGCCAGCAGTCCCCCTGGGACAGGGGATAATGAAAAACTGTTTTTT.